This T cell receptor (beta chain) was documented in a study of lymphopenia after photon versus proton radiotherapy. The CDR3 is 13 residues long. Germline loops: CDR1 SEHNR, CDR2 FQNEAQ (reference sequence). The V end was cut by 3 bases, the J end by 4 bases, with 9 bases between. Produced via immunoSEQ multiplex PCR; TCRdb's table is partial and in-frame only. The table has tens of thousands of clones, around 80% seen once. V usage is TRBV7-9 and J usage is TRBJ1-2; TRBD1 is a possible D gene (6 bases). This clonotype was sampled from a man aged 55 to 69 with pancreatic cancer. The sample here was peripheral blood, taken from a patient treated with proton-based radiotherapy. The CDR3 sequence: CASSFGQSYGYTF. CDR3 nucleotides: TGTGCCAGCAGCTTTGGACAGTCCTATGGCTACACCTTC.